The TCR beta chain under discussion was sequenced for a study of T cell responses to AZD1222 COVID-19 vaccine. Between the trimmed V and J ends, which lost 0 bases and 7 bases, there was a span of 12 bases. The CDR3 sequence is 14 residues long. The germline gives CDR1 MNHEY, CDR2 SVGAGI. Using immunoSEQ multiplex PCR, the repertoire was profiled, and TCRdb retains in-frame clones only, with some absent. This table has tens of thousands of clones, around 84% appearing once. The starting material was peripheral blood, obtained on day 0 of AZD1222 vaccination. The sequence was collected from an adult in good health. The chain couples TRBV6-5 to TRBJ2-5; D is uncertain. The CDR3 DNA reads TGTGCCAGCAGTTACTCGGAAAATCGAGCGACCCAGTACTTC. Translation gives CASSYSENRATQYF.